This record looks at one T cell receptor (beta chain) sequence and its context. This sample stems from a study of blood T cell repertoires in COVID-19. Using immunoSEQ multiplex PCR, the repertoire was profiled, and TCRdb retains in-frame clones only, with some absent. Among 450,000 or so clones listed, 70% to 90% were seen once. Germline trimming cut 2 bases from V and 4 bases from J; bases unmatched to any gene: 19. The V gene's germline CDR1 is SNHLY and CDR2 FYNNEI. CDR3 length: 21 amino acids. The sample comprised peripheral blood. This sequence was found in a woman in her forties with COVID-19, enrolled during active disease. The chain recombines TRBV2 with TRBJ2-1; 11 nucleotides line up with TRBD2. The CDR3 DNA is TGTGCCAGCAGTGAATCCTCGGGGGGGGTAGCGGGAGGGCCCCTGTACAATGAGCAGTTCTTC. Translated: CASSESSGGVAGGPLYNEQFF.